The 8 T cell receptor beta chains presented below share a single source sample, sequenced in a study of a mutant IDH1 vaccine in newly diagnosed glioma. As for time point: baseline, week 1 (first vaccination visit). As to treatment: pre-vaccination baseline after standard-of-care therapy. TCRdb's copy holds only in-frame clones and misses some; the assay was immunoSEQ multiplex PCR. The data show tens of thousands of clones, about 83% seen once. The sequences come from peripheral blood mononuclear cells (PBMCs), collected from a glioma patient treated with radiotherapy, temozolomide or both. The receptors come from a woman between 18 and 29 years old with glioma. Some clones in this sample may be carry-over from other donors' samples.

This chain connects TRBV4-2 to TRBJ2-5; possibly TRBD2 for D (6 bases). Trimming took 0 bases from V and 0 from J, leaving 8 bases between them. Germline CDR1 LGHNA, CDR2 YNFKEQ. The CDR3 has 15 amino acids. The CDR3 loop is CASSQEREYQETQYF. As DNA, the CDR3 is TGTGCCAGCAGCCAAGAACGGGAGTACCAAGAGACCCAGTACTTC.

The CDR3 DNA is TGTGCCAGCAGCCCAAAGGGGGGCCGACTAGCGGGAGTAGATACGCAGTATTTT. Its protein product is CASSPKGGRLAGVDTQYF. This chain links TRBV9 with TRBJ2-3; TRBD2 matches at 12 bases. Germline CDR1 is SGDLS and CDR2 is YYNGEE. V shed 4 bases, J shed 5 bases, and the junction held 14 bases outside the gene matches. The CDR3 is 18 residues long.

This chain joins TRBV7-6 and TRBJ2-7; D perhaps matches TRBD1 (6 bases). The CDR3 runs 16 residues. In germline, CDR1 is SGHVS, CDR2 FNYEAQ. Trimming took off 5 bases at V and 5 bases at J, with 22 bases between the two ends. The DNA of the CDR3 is TGTGCCAGCAGCCCAACTGCGGGCAGGGGAAGGAACGAGCAGTACTTC. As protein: CASSPTAGRGRNEQYF.

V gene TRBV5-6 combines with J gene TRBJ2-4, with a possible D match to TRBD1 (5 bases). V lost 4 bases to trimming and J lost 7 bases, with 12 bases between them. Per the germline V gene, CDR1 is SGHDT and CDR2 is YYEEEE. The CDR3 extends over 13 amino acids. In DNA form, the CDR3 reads TGTGCCAGCAGCCGCCGGACAAGTAACATTCAGTACTTC. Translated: CASSRRTSNIQYF.

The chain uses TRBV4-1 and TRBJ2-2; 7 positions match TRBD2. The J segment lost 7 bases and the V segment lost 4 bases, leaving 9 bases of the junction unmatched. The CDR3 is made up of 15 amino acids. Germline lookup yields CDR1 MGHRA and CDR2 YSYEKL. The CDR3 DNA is TGCGCCAGCAGCCGGGGTTCTAGCGGAGACGGGGAGCTGTTTTTT. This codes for CASSRGSSGDGELFF.

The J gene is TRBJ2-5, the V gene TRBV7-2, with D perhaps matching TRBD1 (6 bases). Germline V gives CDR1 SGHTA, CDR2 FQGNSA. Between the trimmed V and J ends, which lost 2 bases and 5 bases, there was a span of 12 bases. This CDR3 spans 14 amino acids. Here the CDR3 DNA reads TGTGCCAGCAGCTTAACAGGGATGAGTGAGACCCAGTACTTC. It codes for CASSLTGMSETQYF.

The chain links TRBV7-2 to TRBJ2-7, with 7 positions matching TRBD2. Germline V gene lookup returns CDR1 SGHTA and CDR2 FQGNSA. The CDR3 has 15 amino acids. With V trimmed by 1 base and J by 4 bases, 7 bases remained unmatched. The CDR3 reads CASSLVSAGGYEQYF. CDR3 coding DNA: TGTGCCAGCAGCTTAGTCTCGGCCGGGGGGTACGAGCAGTACTTC.

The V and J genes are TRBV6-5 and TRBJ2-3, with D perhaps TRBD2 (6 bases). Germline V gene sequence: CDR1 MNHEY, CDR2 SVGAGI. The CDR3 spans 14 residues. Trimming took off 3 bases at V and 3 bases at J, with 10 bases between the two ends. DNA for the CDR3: TGTGCCAGCAGTTATCCTGGGAGGACAGATACGCAGTATTTT. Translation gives CASSYPGRTDTQYF.